This T cell receptor (beta chain) originates from a study of blood T cell repertoires in COVID-19. About the research overall: The cDNA or gDNA used as material had been derived from T cells, B-cell-depleted T cells, or PBMCs.

Clinical history reported by participants formed the basis on which cohorts were assigned. Exposed enrollees had met someone with a PCR-confirmed or clinician-diagnosed COVID-19 case at some point within the 2 weeks before study entry. The CDR3 consists of 14 residues. Germline V lookup: CDR1 WSHSY, CDR2 SAAADI. V gave up 9 bases and J gave up 2 bases; unmatched junction bases: 7. How the authors handled the data: By means of reference gene primer amplification, nucleated cell counts were estimated. The data were produced by immunoSEQ multiplex PCR, yet TCRdb's version contains in-frame clones alone and is incomplete. V, J and clone size derive from that table, while D and trimming were established from the DNA sequence. The table includes some 400,000 clones, more than 85% detected once.

The rearrangement joins TRBV10-2 to TRBJ2-7; the match to TRBD2 covers 10 bases. The sample taken for sequencing was PBMCs or T cells enriched from blood (not recorded which). This clonotype was obtained from a woman aged 40 to 50 who had been exposed to COVID-19. The CDR3 DNA sequence: TGCGCCAGTAACAGTGGGACTAGCGCCTACGAGCAGTACTTC. Translated: CASNSGTSAYEQYF.